The 6 T cell receptor beta chains in this list originate from one sample, sequenced in a study of CD8 T cells in ankylosing spondylitis (dated by TCRdb to about 2017). The library came from 5' RACE. This sample was sequenced with an Illumina HiSeq 2500. Clones were called with MiXCR by TCRdb after fastp trimmed the public reads at Q25, and only in-frame beta chains were retained. Each entry merges the rows of one CDR3 protein and shows their most common DNA and genes. The sample includes 250,000 or so distinct CDR3 sequences, with about 18% observed a single time. Under 40% of the sample is taken by the ten largest. Input material: blood, either unsorted or a sorted T cell fraction (not recorded which). Receptors were obtained from a male donor with ankylosing spondylitis or in good health (not recorded which).

This clonotype showed up just a few times. The chain carries TRBV7-2 and TRBJ1-5, with 8 nucleotides matching TRBD1. The ends lost 3 bases at V and 5 bases at J; junction bases unmatched: 3. In germline, CDR1 is SGHTA, CDR2 FQGNSA. The CDR3 runs 14 residues. The CDR3 region is CASSFGQGYQPQHF. The CDR3 bases are TGTGCCAGCAGCTTTGGACAGGGTTATCAGCCCCAGCATTTT. Looking up the rest from reference TRBV7-2 and TRBJ1-5 gives the full variable domain: GAGVSQSPSNKVTEKGKDVELRCDPISGHTALYWYRQSLGQGLEFLIYFQGNSAPDKSGLPSDRFSAERTGGSVSTLTIQRTQQEDSAVYLCASSFGQGYQPQHFGDGTRLSIL.

The chain is built from TRBV29-1 and TRBJ2-7; D tentatively fits TRBD1 or TRBD2 (5 bases each). The length of the CDR3 is 13 residues. The V and J ends lost 2 bases and 2 bases respectively, with 10 bases between them. Germline lookup yields CDR1 SQVTM and CDR2 ANQGSEA. As DNA, the CDR3 is TGCAGCGTTGAAAAAGGGGACCCCTACGAGCAGTACTTC. Translating gives CSVEKGDPYEQYF.

This clonotype was counted only a few times. The chain has TRBV29-1 and TRBJ2-1, with 9 bases aligning to TRBD2. Germline values: CDR1 SQVTM, CDR2 ANQGSEA. The CDR3 sequence is 15 residues long. The V gene end was trimmed by 6 bases and the J gene end by 1 base; junction bases not matched to a gene: 7. The CDR3: CSVLGREGSYNEQFF. The CDR3 nucleotides are TGCAGCGTGTTGGGGCGGGAGGGATCCTACAATGAGCAGTTCTTC.

The chain carries TRBV9 and TRBJ2-1, with 9 bases fitting TRBD2. CDR3 length: 15 amino acids. The V and J ends lost 2 bases and 5 bases, in that order; junction bases with no gene match: 5. Germline CDR1 and CDR2: SGDLS and YYNGEE. The CDR3 DNA follows: TGTGCCAGCAGCGTGGTGGGACTAGCCCACAATGAGCAGTTCTTC. Amino acids: CASSVVGLAHNEQFF.

This sequence joins TRBV9 and TRBJ2-3, with 9 bases matching TRBD2. The CDR3 extends over 16 amino acids. Germline loops: CDR1 SGDLS, CDR2 YYNGEE. V gave up 4 bases and J gave up 6 bases; unmatched junction bases: 12. CDR3 amino acids: CASSPTRAGGPDTQYF. The CDR3, as DNA: TGTGCCAGCAGCCCCACCAGGGCGGGAGGGCCGGATACGCAGTATTTT.

V usage is TRBV6-2 or TRBV6-3 and J usage is TRBJ1-5, with D perhaps TRBD1 (6 bases). CDR1 and CDR2 from the germline V gene are MNHEY and SVGEGT. This CDR3 has 15 amino acids. V was shortened by 6 bases and J by 2 bases, with 14 bases between the two germline ends. The CDR3 bases are TGTGCCAGCAGGGACAGTCCTAAGGGCAATCAGCCCCAGCATTTT. It codes for CASRDSPKGNQPQHF.